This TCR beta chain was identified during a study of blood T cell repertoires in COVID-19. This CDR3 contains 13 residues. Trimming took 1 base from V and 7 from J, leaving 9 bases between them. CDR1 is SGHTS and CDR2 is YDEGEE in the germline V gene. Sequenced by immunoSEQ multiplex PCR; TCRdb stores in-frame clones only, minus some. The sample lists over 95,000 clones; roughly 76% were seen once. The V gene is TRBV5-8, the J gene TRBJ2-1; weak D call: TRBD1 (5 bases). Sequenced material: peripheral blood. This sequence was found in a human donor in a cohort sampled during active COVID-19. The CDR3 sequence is CASSLTGLNEQFF. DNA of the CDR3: TGTGCCAGCAGCTTGACAGGTTTGAATGAGCAGTTCTTC.